This T cell receptor (beta chain) was sequenced for a study of long-term antiretroviral therapy in people with HIV. Germline values: CDR1 LNHDA, CDR2 SQIVND (reference sequence). The CDR3 is 17 amino acids. V shed 6 bases, J shed 4 bases, and the junction held 15 bases outside the gene matches. At survey level, the immunoSEQ assay was run in its v3.0 version. Clones were read by immunoSEQ multiplex PCR, and TCRdb kept only the in-frame ones, dropping some. The repertoire holds 26,000 or so clones, with more than 70% as singletons. The genes are TRBV19 and TRBJ1-1; 9 nucleotides align to TRBD1. The input for sequencing was unsorted PBMCs, taken 1.5 years before starting antiretroviral therapy. This sequence was found in a young man with HIV. DNA of the CDR3: TGTGCCAGTAGAACTGGGACAGGGAGTCATTTGGGCACTGAAGCTTTCTTT. Its protein is CASRTGTGSHLGTEAFF.